Sequencing of this T cell receptor beta chain was carried out in a study of T-cell reconstitution after alpha-beta-depleted transplantation in children. This clonotype was picked up many times. The CDR3 covers 15 residues. Germline CDR1 reads DFQATT; CDR2 reads SNEGSKA (reference sequence). Losses at the gene ends were 5 bases for V and 5 bases for J; bases not matched to a gene: 12. TCRbeta library construction was performed incorporating unique molecular identifiers. MiXCR, run by TCRdb on the PCR reads, gives a single entry per CDR3 protein. Among more than 550,000 distinct CDR3 sequences listed, 10% were seen once.

The input for sequencing was PBMCs from the stem cell graft donor, taken from the stem cell graft. This receptor was identified in a human donor who donated a stem cell graft to a child with acute myeloid leukemia. V is TRBV20-1 and J is TRBJ2-3, with 8 bases fitting TRBD2. CDR3 residues: CSAPLPGGRKDTQYF. The CDR3 nucleotides read TGCAGTGCTCCTCTTCCGGGAGGGCGGAAAGATACGCAGTATTTT.